This is a list of T cell receptor beta chains from one sample in a study of identical twins. Via MiXCR, TCRdb re-called the 5' RACE reads, giving one row per CDR3 protein. The sample records hundreds of thousands of distinct CDR3 sequences, around 20% being singletons. These data also featured in a second study, about T cells expressing NK-cell markers.

Sequenced: PBMCs. Receptors originate from a young woman in good health. Each CDR3 is given with its conserved first and last residue. D genes are given only for firm matches. Clone size, where shown, is once, few, many, or a class for clones that have expanded.

V: TRBV27
J: TRBJ2-7
size: few
D: TRBD2
CDR3: CASTSGGGERNEQYF
DNA: TGTGCCAGTACTAGCGGGGGGGGCGAGAGGAACGAGCAGTACTTC

V: TRBV20-1
J: TRBJ2-2
size: few
D: -
CDR3: CSARGDKPATGELFF
DNA: TGCAGTGCTAGAGGGGACAAGCCGGCCACCGGGGAGCTGTTTTTT

V: TRBV12-3/TRBV12-4
J: TRBJ1-2
size: -
D: -
CDR3: CASSHPRDGYGYTF
DNA: TGTGCCAGCAGCCACCCCAGGGATGGCTATGGCTACACCTTC

V: TRBV12-3/TRBV12-4
J: TRBJ2-1
size: -
D: -
CDR3: CASNPNRGKQFF
DNA: TGTGCCAGCAACCCAAATAGGGGCAAGCAGTTCTTC

V: TRBV12-3/TRBV12-4
J: TRBJ2-7
size: few
D: -
CDR3: CASSFGLSQETYEQYF
DNA: TGTGCCAGCAGTTTCGGCTTGTCACAGGAAACCTACGAGCAGTACTTC

V: TRBV19
J: TRBJ2-2
size: -
D: TRBD2
CDR3: CASSIGSGVTGELFF
DNA: TGTGCCAGTAGTATCGGTAGCGGGGTCACCGGGGAGCTGTTTTTT

V: TRBV12-3/TRBV12-4
J: TRBJ1-2
size: -
D: -
CDR3: CASSLVRTANYGYTF
DNA: TGTGCCAGCAGTTTAGTCAGAACCGCCAACTATGGCTACACCTTC

V: TRBV12-3/TRBV12-4
J: TRBJ2-4
size: few
D: TRBD2
CDR3: CASRLAGGSTKNIQYF
DNA: TGTGCCAGCAGGCTAGCGGGGGGGTCGACCAAAAACATTCAGTACTTC

V: TRBV25-1
J: TRBJ1-2
size: -
D: TRBD1
CDR3: CASSAQDRAYGYTF
DNA: TGTGCCAGCAGTGCCCAGGACAGGGCCTATGGCTACACCTTC

V: TRBV25-1
J: TRBJ2-3
size: -
D: TRBD2
CDR3: CASSDPSGTTDTQYF
DNA: TGTGCCAGCAGTGACCCTAGCGGGACCACAGATACGCAGTATTTT

V: TRBV5-1
J: TRBJ2-1
size: few
D: TRBD2
CDR3: CASSPVAGGVYNEQFF
DNA: TGCGCCAGCAGCCCGGTAGCGGGAGGAGTCTACAATGAGCAGTTCTTC

V: TRBV12-3/TRBV12-4
J: TRBJ2-7
size: few
D: -
CDR3: CASSLARGYSYEQYF
DNA: TGTGCCAGCAGTTTAGCCCGGGGCTACTCCTACGAGCAGTACTTC

V: TRBV6-2/TRBV6-3
J: TRBJ2-2
size: -
D: TRBD2
CDR3: CASSSLGLAGVEANTGELFF
DNA: TGTGCCAGCAGTTCCCTTGGACTAGCGGGAGTAGAGGCGAACACCGGGGAGCTGTTTTTT

V: TRBV5-6
J: TRBJ1-6
size: -
D: -
CDR3: CASSLEAADSPLHF
DNA: TGTGCCAGCAGCTTGGAGGCAGCCGATTCACCCCTCCACTTT

V: TRBV3-1
J: TRBJ1-1
size: -
D: -
CDR3: CASSFRTSLPEAFF
DNA: TGTGCCAGCAGCTTCCGTACCAGCCTCCCTGAAGCTTTCTTT

V: TRBV6-2/TRBV6-3
J: TRBJ2-1
size: few
D: TRBD2
CDR3: CASSYGTSGRFSYNEQFF
DNA: TGTGCCAGCAGTTACGGGACTAGCGGGAGATTTTCCTACAATGAGCAGTTCTTC

V: TRBV29-1
J: TRBJ2-3
size: many
D: -
CDR3: CSVWGAPDTQYF
DNA: TGCAGCGTTTGGGGAGCCCCAGATACGCAGTATTTT

V: TRBV20-1
J: TRBJ2-2
size: -
D: TRBD2
CDR3: CSARHRGEGGELFF
DNA: TGCAGTGCTAGACACCGAGGGGAGGGCGGGGAGCTGTTTTTT

V: TRBV20-1
J: TRBJ2-5
size: -
D: TRBD1
CDR3: CSARPLRDRETQYF
DNA: TGCAGTGCTAGACCCCTCCGGGACAGAGAGACCCAGTACTTC

V: TRBV7-9
J: TRBJ2-1
size: few
D: -
CDR3: CASSPGAGRYNEQFF
DNA: TGTGCCAGCAGCCCGGGGGCGGGGAGGTACAATGAGCAGTTCTTC

V: TRBV20-1
J: TRBJ2-3
size: -
D: -
CDR3: CSASLPGVDTQYF
DNA: TGCAGTGCTTCCCTCCCGGGGGTCGATACGCAGTATTTT

V: TRBV12-3/TRBV12-4
J: TRBJ1-1
size: many
D: TRBD1
CDR3: CASSANRGWRRNTEAFF
DNA: TGTGCCAGCAGTGCAAACAGGGGATGGCGTCGGAACACTGAAGCTTTCTTT

V: TRBV15
J: TRBJ2-1
size: -
D: TRBD2
CDR3: CATSRDPTSVYNEQFF
DNA: TGTGCCACCAGCAGAGATCCGACTAGCGTCTACAATGAGCAGTTCTTC

V: TRBV20-1
J: TRBJ2-1
size: -
D: TRBD1
CDR3: CSAGQGGYNEQFF
DNA: TGCAGTGCGGGACAGGGGGGATACAATGAGCAGTTCTTC

V: TRBV20-1
J: TRBJ2-3
size: few
D: -
CDR3: CSATGPKFTDTQYF
DNA: TGCAGTGCTACTGGACCGAAGTTCACAGATACGCAGTATTTT

V: TRBV20-1
J: TRBJ1-1
size: -
D: -
CDR3: CSAYMNTEAFF
DNA: TGCAGTGCTTACATGAACACTGAAGCTTTCTTT

V: TRBV4-2
J: TRBJ2-5
size: few
D: -
CDR3: CASSPLGSVQETQYF
DNA: TGTGCCAGCAGCCCCCTCGGTTCGGTCCAAGAGACCCAGTACTTC

V: TRBV12-5
J: TRBJ1-1
size: few
D: TRBD1
CDR3: CASGLALDRVRTEAFF
DNA: TGTGCTAGTGGTTTGGCCTTAGACAGGGTGAGGACTGAAGCTTTCTTT

V: TRBV12-3/TRBV12-4
J: TRBJ1-2
size: many
D: -
CDR3: CASSQFPGTTGGYTF
DNA: TGTGCCAGCAGTCAGTTCCCGGGGACAACGGGTGGCTACACCTTC

V: TRBV4-1
J: TRBJ2-1
size: many
D: -
CDR3: CASSLQDNEQFF
DNA: TGCGCCAGCAGCCTACAGGACAATGAGCAGTTCTTC

V: TRBV5-6
J: TRBJ1-3
size: few
D: -
CDR3: CASRPGVSGNTIYF
DNA: TGTGCCAGCAGACCGGGCGTCTCTGGAAACACCATATATTTT

V: TRBV11-1
J: TRBJ2-2
size: -
D: -
CDR3: CASSQRRDTTFFTGELFF
DNA: TGTGCCAGCAGTCAAAGGCGGGACACTACCTTCTTTACCGGGGAGCTGTTTTTT

V: TRBV3-1
J: TRBJ2-2
size: many
D: -
CDR3: CASSRTTGGELFF
DNA: TGTGCCAGCAGCCGTACGACGGGCGGGGAGCTGTTTTTT

V: TRBV6-1
J: TRBJ1-1
size: many
D: -
CDR3: CASSVRYTEAFF
DNA: TGTGCCAGCAGTGTAAGGTACACTGAAGCTTTCTTT

V: TRBV6-2/TRBV6-3
J: TRBJ2-7
size: many
D: TRBD2
CDR3: CASRAGTSGSYEQYF
DNA: TGTGCCAGCAGAGCCGGGACTAGCGGGAGTTACGAGCAGTACTTC

V: TRBV29-1
J: TRBJ2-1
size: -
D: -
CDR3: CSVELTLNEQFF
DNA: TGCAGCGTTGAACTTACCCTCAATGAGCAGTTCTTC

V: TRBV6-2/TRBV6-3
J: TRBJ2-5
size: -
D: TRBD1
CDR3: CASREYRGQETQYF
DNA: TGTGCCAGCAGAGAGTACAGGGGCCAAGAGACCCAGTACTTC

V: TRBV15
J: TRBJ2-7
size: -
D: TRBD1
CDR3: CATSRDRGREQYF
DNA: TGTGCCACCAGCAGGGACAGGGGTAGGGAGCAGTACTTC

V: TRBV20-1
J: TRBJ1-4
size: -
D: -
CDR3: CSASNRASEKLFF
DNA: TGCAGTGCTAGTAACAGGGCGAGTGAAAAACTGTTTTTT

V: TRBV6-1
J: TRBJ2-5
size: -
D: TRBD1
CDR3: CASRMHRGAETQYF
DNA: TGTGCCAGCAGGATGCACAGGGGAGCGGAGACCCAGTACTTC

V: TRBV12-3/TRBV12-4
J: TRBJ2-7
size: -
D: -
CDR3: CAFSFYSSPQFPYEQYF
DNA: TGTGCCTTCAGTTTTTATTCATCTCCTCAATTTCCCTACGAGCAGTACTTC

V: TRBV12-3/TRBV12-4
J: TRBJ2-2
size: few
D: -
CDR3: CASRTGLETGELFF
DNA: TGTGCCTCCAGGACCGGGTTGGAGACCGGGGAGCTGTTTTTT